This TCR beta chain comes out of a study of blood T cells in healthy people across ages. The CDR3 runs to 15 residues. About 10 milliliters of peripheral blood were drawn from each donor into EDTA-treated tubes. This clonotype was seen a handful of times. This could be a read error, since a much larger clone is one nucleotide away. PCR was performed a second time for roughly 7 to 12 cycles using a sample-barcoded 5' primer and a J-beta primer mix. Each CDR3 protein gets one entry after TCRdb re-called the 5' RACE reads with MiXCR. The data contain around 650,000 distinct CDR3 sequences, about 30% of them singletons.

The sequence was obtained from a woman older than 75 in good health. The material sequenced was blood. The chain is built from TRBV12-3 or TRBV12-4 and TRBJ1-5, with 7 bases that match TRBD1. The CDR3 here is CAGSYRGEGNQPQHF. The CDR3 DNA reads TGTGCCGGCAGTTACAGGGGTGAGGGCAATCAGCCCCAGCATTTT.